This is a list of T cell receptor beta chains from one sample in a study of graft-versus-host responses after intestinal transplantation. Data came from immunoSEQ multiplex PCR; TCRdb stores just in-frame clones and leaves some out. This table holds approximately 70,000 clones, around 89% found once. What these receptors recognize is not known. The input for sequencing was unstimulated CD8+ T cells sorted from spleen or lymph node cells, taken before intestinal transplant. These receptors all stem from a human donor who received an intestinal transplant. Each CDR3 is given with its conserved first and last residue. The D gene is left open where the match is weak. Clone size is stated in some rows and not others, as once, few, many or a class when expanded.

V	size	D	J	CDR3	DNA
TRBV6-5	NA	NA	TRBJ1-4	CASRTVNEKLFF	TGTGCCAGTCGGACAGTTAATGAAAAACTGTTTTTT
TRBV28	NA	NA	TRBJ1-5	CASSTTSTGYSNQPQHF	TGTGCCAGCAGTACCACTTCGACAGGTTATAGCAATCAGCCCCAGCATTTT
TRBV4-1	NA	TRBD1	TRBJ1-5	CASSQDSLGQGNQPQHF	TGCGCCAGCAGCCAAGACAGCCTGGGACAGGGTAATCAGCCCCAGCATTTT
TRBV5-6	once	NA	TRBJ2-5	CASSWTAQETQYF	TGTGCCAGCAGCTGGACAGCCCAAGAGACCCAGTACTTC
TRBV19	NA	NA	TRBJ2-7	CASSISRDEQYF	TGTGCCAGTAGTATCTCCAGGGACGAGCAGTACTTC
TRBV6-5	NA	NA	TRBJ1-5	CATTPGAGSNQPQHF	TGTGCCACCACCCCAGGGGCAGGGAGCAATCAGCCCCAGCATTTT
TRBV28	NA	NA	TRBJ2-3	CASSLEDSSTDTQYF	TGTGCCAGCAGTTTGGAGGACTCTTCCACAGATACGCAGTATTTT
TRBV4-2	NA	NA	TRBJ2-3	CASSQDSDSYGTDTQYF	TGTGCCAGCAGCCAAGATTCGGACTCCTACGGCACAGATACGCAGTATTTT
TRBV7-3	NA	NA	TRBJ1-3	CASTPEGGSGNTIYF	TGTGCCAGCACCCCCGAAGGGGGCTCTGGAAACACCATATATTTT
TRBV27	NA	NA	TRBJ1-1	CASSLYPLASDSPEAFF	TGTGCCAGCAGTTTATATCCCCTGGCGTCGGACTCTCCTGAAGCTTTCTTT
TRBV7-9	NA	NA	TRBJ2-7	CASSSLVGADLSYEQYF	TGTGCCAGCAGCTCCCTAGTAGGAGCCGATCTCTCCTACGAGCAGTACTTC
TRBV27	NA	NA	TRBJ1-2	CASSLYQGHWGYTF	TGTGCCAGCAGTTTGTATCAGGGGCATTGGGGCTACACCTTC
TRBV28	NA	NA	TRBJ1-2	CASSHRPRRGYGYTF	TGTGCCAGCAGCCACCGTCCCCGGCGGGGATATGGCTACACCTTC
TRBV27	NA	TRBD1	TRBJ2-3	CASSLLPGTGGNTDTQYF	TGTGCCAGCAGTTTATTACCCGGGACAGGGGGCAACACAGATACGCAGTATTTT
TRBV6-1	NA	NA	TRBJ2-7	CASSQGFSYEQYF	TGTGCCAGCAGCCAGGGATTCTCCTACGAGCAGTACTTC
TRBV4-1	NA	TRBD2	TRBJ2-7	CASSLLAGTSYEQYF	TGCGCCAGCAGCCTCCTAGCGGGGACCTCCTACGAGCAGTACTTC
TRBV21-1	NA	NA	TRBJ1-2	CASSIVLAGYTF	TGTGCCAGCAGCATTGTATTGGCTGGCTACACCTTC
TRBV6-1	NA	TRBD1	TRBJ2-7	CASSENLDRSYEQYF	TGTGCCAGCAGTGAAAACTTGGACAGGTCCTACGAGCAGTACTTC
TRBV28	NA	TRBD2	TRBJ2-7	CASSPWTSGIGEQYF	TGTGCCAGCAGTCCTTGGACTAGCGGGATCGGCGAGCAGTACTTC
TRBV6-6	NA	NA	TRBJ2-7	CASIGGTRDPPYEQYF	TGTGCCAGCATAGGGGGAACCCGGGACCCCCCCTACGAGCAGTACTTC
TRBV5-6	NA	NA	TRBJ2-7	CASSLEQGYEQYF	TGTGCCAGCAGCTTGGAACAGGGCTACGAGCAGTACTTC
TRBV4-2	NA	TRBD2	TRBJ2-7	CASSPPLPRLAGVRNEQYF	TGTGCCAGCAGCCCGCCCCTCCCCCGGCTAGCGGGAGTCAGGAACGAGCAGTACTTC
TRBV28	NA	NA	TRBJ1-2	CASSLRGSQGKERLRDGYTF	TGTGCCAGCAGCCTAAGAGGGTCCCAGGGGAAAGAACGGTTACGAGATGGCTACACCTTC
TRBV28	NA	NA	TRBJ2-1	CASSFDDRPNNEQFF	TGTGCCAGCAGCTTTGACGACAGGCCAAACAATGAGCAGTTCTTC
TRBV12-5	NA	TRBD1	TRBJ1-1	CASGLDRGPTFF	TGTGCTAGTGGTTTGGACAGGGGGCCCACTTTCTTT
TRBV29-1	NA	NA	TRBJ2-1	CSALGAMEKRDEQFF	TGCAGCGCTCTGGGCGCTATGGAAAAGAGGGATGAGCAGTTCTTC